This note documents a single T cell receptor beta chain sequence. Other DNA sequences in this specimen translate into the identical CDR3. This entry comes from a study of blood T cell repertoires in COVID-19. The CDR3 has 14 residues. Trimming cost V 0 bases and J 5 bases; bases outside gene matches: 4. Germline V lookup: CDR1 SGHRS, CDR2 YFSETQ. In the authors' methods: The assay estimated nucleated cells by amplifying reference gene primers. Assay: immunoSEQ multiplex PCR; the TCRdb copy retains only in-frame clones and omits some. For V, J and clone size, that table is used; D and trimming come from the DNA. The sample contains around 290,000 clones, roughly 89% of which appear only once.

The specimen sequenced was peripheral blood. The V and J genes are TRBV5-1 and TRBJ1-2; 7 bases line up with TRBD1. The clonotype comes from a man in his forties with acute or convalescent COVID-19. This chain's CDR3 is CASSLGQGGYGYTF. DNA for the CDR3: TGCGCCAGCAGCTTGGGACAGGGAGGATATGGCTACACCTTC. Full variable domain (outside the CDR3, taken from reference TRBV5-1 and TRBJ1-2): KAGVTQTPRYLIKTRGQQVTLSCSPISGHRSVSWYQQTPGQGLQFLFEYFSETQRNKGNFPGRFSGRQFSNSRSEMNVSTLELGDSALYLCASSLGQGGYGYTFGSGTRLTVV.